The 28 T cell receptor beta chains below all came from one sample that was sequenced in a study of identifying expanded T cells in peripheral blood. TCRdb's table, derived via immunoSEQ multiplex PCR, lists solely in-frame clones and lacks some. Here the sample spans 90,000 to 100,000 clones, more than 70% being singletons. Sequencing was done on a sample of blood. The receptor source for this set is a person aged 18-70 years in good health.

This clone was seen a handful of times. The chain links TRBV11-2 to TRBJ1-5; TRBD1 is a possible D gene (6 bases). This CDR3 is 13 amino acids long. Germline CDR1 reads SGHAT; CDR2 reads FQNNGV. Trimming stripped 5 bases from V and 7 bases from J, with 12 bases between. For the CDR3, the DNA is TGTGCCAGCAGCCTCAGGGGTGGCCAGCCCCAGCATTTT. Translation: CASSLRGGQPQHF.

This rearrangement joins TRBV29-1 to TRBJ2-7; 7 nucleotides align to TRBD1. The CDR3 sequence is 14 residues long. Trimming removed 4 bases from V and 0 bases from J; junction bases left unmatched: 6. From germline, CDR1 is SQVTM and CDR2 ANQGSEA. The CDR3 DNA follows: TGCAGCGTTGTTCGGACAGGCAGCTCCTACGAGCAGTACTTC. Its protein product is CSVVRTGSSYEQYF.

The chain joins TRBV10-3 to TRBJ2-5, with D tentatively TRBD1 or TRBD2 (6 bases each). Germline values: CDR1 ENHRY, CDR2 SYGVKD. Trimming stripped 3 bases from V and 6 bases from J, with 11 bases between. CDR3 size: 13 residues. This CDR3 reads CAISERGEQTQYF. The CDR3 bases are TGTGCCATCAGTGAAAGGGGGGAACAGACCCAGTACTTC.

The chain joins TRBV6-6 to TRBJ2-1, with 9 bases that match TRBD1. V gave up 6 bases and J gave up 4 bases; unmatched junction bases: 7. The CDR3 is made up of 15 amino acids. Germline-derived CDR1 and CDR2 are MNHNY and SVGAGI (reference sequence). The DNA of the CDR3 is TGTGCCAGCAGATCAGGGACAGGGAATTACAATGAGCAGTTCTTC. It is translated as CASRSGTGNYNEQFF.

The genes are TRBV30 and TRBJ2-2; TRBD2 might be the D (5 bases). CDR3 length: 12 amino acids. Germline V gives CDR1 GTSNPN, CDR2 SVGIG (reference sequence). Trimming took off 1 base at V and 5 bases at J, with 5 bases between the two ends. CDR3 sequence: CAWSGLTGELFF. The DNA of the CDR3 is TGTGCCTGGAGTGGACTAACCGGGGAGCTGTTTTTT.

This clone was seen only a few times. This sequence joins TRBV5-1 and TRBJ1-2; D unclear. The V and J ends lost 0 bases and 2 bases respectively, with 2 bases between them. The CDR3 has 12 amino acids. Germline-derived CDR1 and CDR2 are SGHRS and YFSETQ. The CDR3 spells CASSLDNYGYTF. CDR3 nucleotides: TGCGCCAGCAGCTTGGACAACTATGGCTACACCTTC.

The chain combines TRBV15 with TRBJ1-3, with D possibly TRBD1 on 5 matching bases. The CDR3 runs 14 residues. The germline V gene encodes CDR1 LNHNV and CDR2 YYDKDF (reference sequence). Trimming left V 1 base short and J 4 bases short, with 8 bases between. The CDR3 protein is CATSRGDGGNTIYF. As DNA, the CDR3 is TGTGCCACCAGCAGAGGGGACGGAGGAAACACCATATATTTT.

The gene calls are TRBV7-3 and TRBJ2-2, with no clear D. Deletions cut 6 bases from V and 4 bases from J, with 9 bases between. This CDR3 spans 13 amino acids. The germline gives CDR1 SGHTA, CDR2 FQGTGA. The CDR3 region is CASRPGPTGELFF. In nucleotides, the CDR3 is TGTGCCAGCAGACCTGGCCCCACCGGGGAGCTGTTTTTT.

The CDR3 reads CASSPLLDEQFF. The CDR3 DNA sequence: TGTGCCAGCAGTCCACTGCTCGATGAGCAGTTCTTC. J is TRBJ2-1 and V is TRBV28; D is uncertain. Per the germline V gene, CDR1 is MDHEN and CDR2 is SYDVKM. The germline V and J ends were trimmed by 5 bases and 8 bases, with 10 bases remaining between them. The length of the CDR3 is 12 residues.

This chain links TRBV28 with TRBJ1-5; 8 bases line up with TRBD1. V dropped 6 bases and J dropped 9; count of bases not matched to a gene: 10. CDR3 size: 14 residues. Germline-derived CDR1 and CDR2 are MDHEN and SYDVKM. CDR3 region: CASRPGTGSWPQHF. The DNA of the CDR3 is TGTGCCAGCAGACCCGGGACAGGTAGTTGGCCCCAGCATTTT.

V and J are TRBV5-6 and TRBJ2-7, with 7 bases lining up with TRBD2. CDR1 SGHDT and CDR2 YYEEEE come from the germline V gene. V shed 4 bases and J 1 base; nucleotides not matched to a gene: 2. The length of the CDR3 is 13 residues. CDR3 sequence: CASSRGLSYEQYF. CDR3 bases: TGTGCCAGCAGCAGGGGACTATCCTACGAGCAGTACTTC. Combining the CDR3 with reference TRBV5-6 and TRBJ2-7 gives the whole variable domain DAGVTQSPTHLIKTRGQQVTLRCSPKSGHDTVSWYQQALGQGPQFIFQYYEEEERQRGNFPDRFSGHQFPNYSSELNVNALLLGDSALYLCASSRGLSYEQYFGPGTRLTVT.

In its sample, this clone was seen a few times. This chain uses TRBV5-4 with TRBJ2-2; D is ambiguous. Germline assignment: CDR1 SGHNT and CDR2 YYREEE (reference sequence). CDR3 length equals 12 residues. Trimming removed 7 bases at V and 8 bases at J, with 12 bases between. DNA for the CDR3: TGTGCCAGCGGGGATATCGTGGGGGAGCTGTTTTTT. Protein sequence: CASGDIVGELFF.

The V and J genes are TRBV10-3 and TRBJ1-2; possible D gene TRBD1, 5 bases. Germline CDR1 reads ENHRY; CDR2 reads SYGVKD. The CDR3 spans 13 residues. V gave up 2 bases and J gave up 4 bases, with 8 bases separating them. CDR3 residues: CAISEAGTYGYTF. CDR3 DNA: TGTGCCATCAGTGAGGCAGGGACCTATGGCTACACCTTC.

The chain's CDR3 is CASSLGAGANEQFF. CDR3 DNA sequence: TGTGCCAGCAGCTTAGGAGCAGGGGCCAATGAGCAGTTCTTC. The chain joins TRBV7-2 to TRBJ2-1; a possible D gene is TRBD1 (6 bases). Trimming left V 1 base short and J 6 bases short, with 10 bases between. Germline CDR1 is SGHTA and CDR2 is FQGNSA. This CDR3 is built from 14 residues.

A single count supports this clone. The chain uses TRBV7-9 and TRBJ2-2; D is uncertain. Between the trimmed V and J ends, which lost 2 bases and 6 bases, there was a span of 10 bases. CDR1 is SEHNR, CDR2 FQNEAQ, per germline (reference sequence). The CDR3 has 14 residues. The CDR3 bases are TGTGCCAGCAGCTTATTACAGACTGCCGGGGAGCTGTTTTTT. Protein: CASSLLQTAGELFF.

The J gene is TRBJ1-1, the V gene TRBV10-1; D not certain. Trimming removed 0 bases at V and 4 bases at J, with 6 bases between. Germline V gene data show CDR1 as WNHNN and CDR2 as SYGVQD (reference sequence). The CDR3 sequence is 13 residues long. DNA for the CDR3: TGCGCCAGCAGTGAGTCGAAGAGCACTGAAGCTTTCTTT. The encoded protein is CASSESKSTEAFF.

The rearrangement links TRBV19 to TRBJ2-3; 10 nucleotides match TRBD1. Per germline, CDR1 LNHDA and CDR2 SQIVND (reference sequence). This CDR3 is built from 15 residues. Losses at the gene ends were 11 bases for V and 4 bases for J; bases not matched to a gene: 12. The CDR3 reads CAARDRGSGPDTQYF. For the CDR3, the DNA is TGTGCCGCTCGGGACAGGGGTAGTGGACCAGATACGCAGTATTTT.

V gene TRBV28 combines with J gene TRBJ2-2; unclear D gene. The V gene's germline CDR1 is MDHEN and CDR2 SYDVKM. Trimming took 6 bases from V and 0 from J, leaving 14 bases between them. The CDR3 runs to 16 residues. The CDR3 here is CASRPSQVTNTGELFF. Written as DNA, the CDR3 is TGTGCCAGCAGACCAAGCCAAGTGACGAACACCGGGGAGCTGTTTTTT.

The chain joins TRBV30 to TRBJ1-6, with unresolved D. Trimming left V 1 base short and J 9 bases short, with 10 bases between. Germline loops: CDR1 GTSNPN, CDR2 SVGIG (reference sequence). The CDR3 covers 13 residues. The CDR3 region is CAWSEAGISPLHF. Here the CDR3 DNA reads TGTGCCTGGAGTGAGGCGGGGATTTCACCCCTCCACTTT.

The chain carries TRBV7-2 and TRBJ2-1; 7 bases map to TRBD2. This CDR3 is built from 15 residues. Losses at the gene ends were 5 bases for V and 0 bases for J; bases not matched to a gene: 4. CDR1 and CDR2 from the germline V gene are SGHTA and FQGNSA. CDR3 residues: CASSHVAGSYNEQFF. Written as DNA, the CDR3 is TGTGCCAGCAGCCATGTAGCGGGCTCCTACAATGAGCAGTTCTTC.

V is TRBV9 and J is TRBJ2-5, with D possibly matching TRBD1 (5 bases). CDR3 size: 15 residues. With 0 bases removed from V and 2 bases from J, the gap between germline ends came to 11 bases. Germline V gives CDR1 SGDLS, CDR2 YYNGEE. CDR3 loop: CASSVGGRVQETQYF. In DNA form, the CDR3 reads TGTGCCAGCAGCGTAGGGGGCAGGGTGCAAGAGACCCAGTACTTC.

The rearrangement uses TRBV9 and TRBJ2-3; D is ambiguous. The length of the CDR3 is 15 residues. Germline V gives CDR1 SGDLS, CDR2 YYNGEE. With 0 bases removed from V and 2 bases from J, the gap between germline ends came to 10 bases. The CDR3 loop is CASSVVAENTDTQYF. Written as DNA, the CDR3 is TGTGCCAGCAGCGTAGTTGCGGAGAACACAGATACGCAGTATTTT.

The chain links TRBV7-2 to TRBJ2-1; D is perhaps TRBD2 (6 bases). Germline CDR1 is SGHTA and CDR2 is FQGNSA. Trimming left V 0 bases short and J 5 bases short, with 8 bases between. This CDR3 contains 14 residues. The CDR3: CASSLAAGNNEQFF. Here the CDR3 DNA reads TGTGCCAGCAGCTTAGCGGCGGGGAACAATGAGCAGTTCTTC.

This rearrangement joins TRBV7-9 to TRBJ1-2; TRBD1 might be the D (5 bases). From germline, CDR1 is SEHNR and CDR2 FQNEAQ (reference sequence). The CDR3 extends over 18 amino acids. V lost 1 base to trimming and J lost 2 bases, with 20 bases between them. The CDR3 reads CASSLEIGWGYRNYGYTF. CDR3 DNA: TGTGCCAGCAGCTTAGAAATTGGTTGGGGCTATCGGAACTATGGCTACACCTTC.

Only a few counts were recorded for this clone. The chain recombines TRBV9 with TRBJ1-1; D is unclear. Germline loops: CDR1 SGDLS, CDR2 YYNGEE. There are 13 residues in the CDR3. The V gene lost 7 bases and the J gene lost 3 bases, with 13 bases spanning the gap. CDR3 coding DNA: TGTGCCAGCGTGGCTATAAGCTACACTGAAGCTTTCTTT. Translating gives CASVAISYTEAFF.

The rearrangement links TRBV20-1 to TRBJ1-2; D not certain. This CDR3 is built from 11 residues. Germline V gene lookup returns CDR1 DFQATT and CDR2 SNEGSKA (reference sequence). Trimming removed 0 bases at V and 4 bases at J, with 3 bases between. The CDR3 loop reads CSARDSYGYTF. CDR3 in DNA: TGCAGTGCTAGAGATTCCTATGGCTACACCTTC.

The V call is TRBV6-4, the J call TRBJ2-6; unclear D gene. CDR3 length: 14 amino acids. V was cut by 4 bases and J by 0 bases, with 4 bases left in between. The V gene's germline CDR1 is MRHNA and CDR2 SNTAGT. The CDR3 region is CASSGGSGANVLTF. CDR3 DNA: TGTGCCAGCAGTGGGGGCTCTGGGGCCAACGTCCTGACTTTC.

This rearrangement joins TRBV5-6 to TRBJ2-3; D call uncertain. CDR1 and CDR2 from the germline V gene are SGHDT and YYEEEE. This CDR3 is built from 12 residues. The V and J ends lost 3 bases and 5 bases respectively, with 7 bases between them. The CDR3 DNA is TGTGCCAGCAGCTACTACGAAGATACGCAGTATTTT. Amino acids: CASSYYEDTQYF.